The 4 T cell receptor beta chains reported below all come from one sample, sequenced in a study of cytomegalovirus exposure and HLA in healthy donors. PCR involved 60 Vbeta and 13 Jbeta primers. Clones were read by immunoSEQ multiplex PCR, and TCRdb kept only the in-frame ones, dropping some. The sample carries approximately 190,000 clones, over 70% recorded once. Sequenced material: PBMCs. The source is a man aged 25-40 years in good health and CMV-seronegative.

This clone was counted between two and nine times. The chain combines TRBV2 with TRBJ1-1, with TRBD1 as a possible D gene (6 bases). Germline V gene data show CDR1 as SNHLY and CDR2 as FYNNEI. The CDR3 contains 15 residues. V was clipped by 6 bases and J by 1 base, with 15 bases between them. The CDR3 sequence is CASRGPGGANTEAFF. CDR3 bases: TGTGCCAGCAGGGGACCGGGGGGGGCGAACACTGAAGCTTTCTTT.

The rearrangement joins TRBV5-1 to TRBJ2-2, with D possibly matching TRBD1 (6 bases). Germline CDR1 reads SGHRS; CDR2 reads YFSETQ. This CDR3 has 14 residues. With 6 bases removed from V and 5 bases from J, the gap between germline ends came to 14 bases. The CDR3 protein is CASTQGTKTGELFF. As DNA, the CDR3 is TGCGCCAGCACTCAGGGGACAAAAACCGGGGAGCTGTTTTTT.

A word on this clone: Compared with germline, one end of the junction differs, possibly owing to a read error. CDR3 protein: CASQEGSGSPPHF. The CDR3 DNA reads TGTGCCAGCCAGGAGGGATCGGGCTCACCCCCCCACTTT. The chain recombines TRBV5-6 with TRBJ1-6; D gene uncertain. The CDR3 contains 13 residues. Germline V CDR1 and CDR2: SGHDT, YYEEEE.

The rearrangement links TRBV19 to TRBJ1-1; no clear D. The germline CDR1 and CDR2 sequences are LNHDA and SQIVND (reference sequence). V lost 5 bases and J lost 3, with 13 bases in between. There are 14 residues in the CDR3. CDR3 residues: CASSHRAGHTEAFF. CDR3 nucleotides: TGTGCCAGTAGTCATAGGGCGGGCCACACTGAAGCTTTCTTT.